This T cell receptor (beta chain) was recovered during a study of T cell responses to AZD1222 COVID-19 vaccine. Whole-study findings and limits: Reports indicate that nearly half of spike-specific TCRs are directed at unmutated variant regions. At 160-218 and 743-854, vaccine-associated CD4 TCRs were dominant, and they spanned spike.

A remark on this clone: Its antigen is not known.

Clones were sequenced by immunoSEQ multiplex PCR, and TCRdb holds only the in-frame ones, with some missing. The sample carries 150,000 to 160,000 clones, 80% to 90% recorded once. The CDR3 totals 16 residues. Germline loops: CDR1 KGHSH, CDR2 LQKENI. J was trimmed by 5 bases and V by 5 bases; bases with no gene match: 11. The chain is built from TRBV18 and TRBJ2-2, with 7 bases aligning to TRBD1. The sample here was peripheral blood, taken after recovery from COVID-19. This TCR derives from an adult who had recovered from COVID-19. CDR3 coding DNA: TGTGCCAGCTCATCTGTACCGGGACAGCGAACCGGGGAGCTGTTTTTT. As protein: CASSSVPGQRTGELFF.